The clone carrying this TCR beta chain appeared a few times. Its antigen is as yet unknown. 13 Jbeta primers and 60 Vbeta primers were used for the PCR. The data were produced by immunoSEQ multiplex PCR, yet TCRdb's version contains in-frame clones alone and is incomplete. The sample has 50,000 to 65,000 clones; around 70% are singletons. The source of the sample is a study of cytomegalovirus exposure and HLA in healthy donors. Study-wide results and caveats: A few chains linked to CMV were shown in vitro to be specific for CMV antigens. Previously analyzed data showed that most TCR beta V segments were productive at a frequency of about 87% or about 30%. Many donors carried some public TCRs, although rarity characterized most TCR sequences. Clonal expansion, a later analysis showed, was greater in HLA-associated TCR beta chains than in equally common others.

This CDR3 is built from 14 residues. V was pared by 3 bases and J by 2 bases, with 11 bases between. CDR1 and CDR2 (germline): MDHEN, SYDVKM. The chain couples TRBV28 to TRBJ2-7; possibly TRBD1 for D (6 bases). The clonotype originates from a man aged 18-30 years in good health and CMV-seronegative. The material sequenced was PBMCs. CDR3 residues: CASSFVTGTYEQYF. The DNA of the CDR3 is TGTGCCAGCAGTTTCGTGACAGGAACCTACGAGCAGTACTTC. Using reference TRBV28 and TRBJ2-7 for the parts outside the CDR3, the full variable domain is DVKVTQSSRYLVKRTGEKVFLECVQDMDHENMFWYRQDPGLGLRLIYFSYDVKMKEKGDIPEGYSVSREKKERFSLILESASTNQTSMYLCASSFVTGTYEQYFGPGTRLTVT.